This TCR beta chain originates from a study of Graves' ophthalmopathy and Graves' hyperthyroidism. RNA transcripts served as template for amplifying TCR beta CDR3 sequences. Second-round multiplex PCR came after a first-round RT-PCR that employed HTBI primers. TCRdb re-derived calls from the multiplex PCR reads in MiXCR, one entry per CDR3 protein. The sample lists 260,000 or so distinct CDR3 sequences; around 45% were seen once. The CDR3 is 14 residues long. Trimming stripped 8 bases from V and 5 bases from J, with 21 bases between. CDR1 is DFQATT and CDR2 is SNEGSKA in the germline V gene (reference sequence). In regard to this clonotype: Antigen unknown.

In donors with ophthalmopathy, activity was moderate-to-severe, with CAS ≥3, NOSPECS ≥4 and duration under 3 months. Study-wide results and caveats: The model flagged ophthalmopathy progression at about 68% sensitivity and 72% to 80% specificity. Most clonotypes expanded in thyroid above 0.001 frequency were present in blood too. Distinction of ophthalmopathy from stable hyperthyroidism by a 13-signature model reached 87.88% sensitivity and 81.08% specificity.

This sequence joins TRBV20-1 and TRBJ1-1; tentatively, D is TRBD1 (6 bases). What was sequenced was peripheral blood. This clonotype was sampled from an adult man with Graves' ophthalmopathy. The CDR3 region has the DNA TGCAGTCCCCATAGGGGGATAGTTGGGACTGAAGCTTTCTTT. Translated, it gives CSPHRGIVGTEAFF.